Following are 28 T cell receptor beta chains from one sample sequenced in a study of blood T cell repertoires in COVID-19. This table comes from immunoSEQ multiplex PCR, and its TCRdb copy is limited to in-frame clones, with some not included. The sample has 300,000 to 350,000 clones, about four fifths seen once. The specimen was peripheral blood. Receptor source: a man aged 25 to 45 with active or convalescent COVID-19.

This clone was detected only once. The chain recombines TRBV29-1 with TRBJ2-1, with 11 nucleotides matching TRBD2. The V gene end was trimmed by 4 bases and the J gene end by 7 bases; junction bases not matched to a gene: 9. Per germline, CDR1 SQVTM and CDR2 ANQGSEA. The CDR3 loop spans 15 amino acids. The CDR3 is CSVAGTSGRTNEQFF. CDR3 in DNA: TGCAGCGTTGCCGGTACTAGCGGGAGAACGAATGAGCAGTTCTTC.

The table lists this clone with a few counts. The chain carries TRBV15 and TRBJ2-1; D may be TRBD1 (6 bases). Germline CDR1 and CDR2: LNHNV and YYDKDF (reference sequence). The length of the CDR3 is 14 residues. V lost 3 bases, J lost 9 bases, and 15 bases lay in between. The CDR3 loop reads CATSSRTVGSEQFF. The CDR3 coding sequence is TGTGCCACCAGCAGTAGGACAGTAGGGTCTGAGCAGTTCTTC.

The CDR3 reads CASSFQTGYGANVLTF. CDR3 bases: TGTGCCAGCAGCTTCCAGACAGGATATGGGGCCAACGTCCTGACTTTC. The chain couples TRBV7-3 to TRBJ2-6; tentatively, D is TRBD1 (6 bases). The CDR3 totals 16 residues. CDR1 is SGHTA and CDR2 is FQGTGA in the germline V gene. Trimming shortened V by 3 bases and J by 3 bases, and 12 bases separated the two germline ends.

The chain employs TRBV18 and TRBJ2-7; D remains unclear. Trimming stripped 3 bases from V and 0 bases from J, with 12 bases between. Germline-derived CDR1 and CDR2 are KGHSH and LQKENI. This CDR3 contains 15 residues. The CDR3 protein is CASSPSFGSSYEQYF. CDR3 bases: TGTGCCAGCTCACCCTCTTTTGGTAGCTCCTACGAGCAGTACTTC.

The chain joins TRBV4-1 to TRBJ2-1, with TRBD2 matching over 12 bases. There are 17 residues in the CDR3. In germline, CDR1 is MGHRA, CDR2 YSYEKL. V gave up 0 bases and J gave up 4 bases; unmatched junction bases: 4. The CDR3 nucleotides are TGCGCCAGCAGCCAAGAGGGACTAGCGGGCGGGTACAATGAGCAGTTCTTC. It codes for CASSQEGLAGGYNEQFF.

The gene calls are TRBV19 and TRBJ2-2, with TRBD2 matching over 12 bases. CDR1 is LNHDA, CDR2 SQIVND, per germline (reference sequence). This CDR3 comprises 16 residues. V dropped 1 base and J dropped 6; count of bases not matched to a gene: 3. The CDR3 DNA reads TGTGCCAGTAGTATAGGGCTAGCGGGAGGGTCCGGGGAGCTGTTTTTT. Its translation: CASSIGLAGGSGELFF.

This sequence joins TRBV9 and TRBJ1-3; 10 nucleotides match TRBD1. The CDR3 is 17 residues long. Germline lookup yields CDR1 SGDLS and CDR2 YYNGEE. The V and J ends lost 0 bases and 4 bases, in that order; junction bases with no gene match: 7. The CDR3 sequence is CASSVVPGTGEGNTIYF. CDR3 nucleotide sequence: TGTGCCAGCAGCGTAGTTCCCGGGACAGGGGAGGGAAACACCATATATTTT. The full variable domain, in which reference TRBV9 and TRBJ1-3 provide the parts outside the CDR3, is DSGVTQTPKHLITATGQRVTLRCSPRSGDLSVYWYQQSLDQGLQFLIQYYNGEERAKGNILERFSAQQFPDLHSELNLSSLELGDSALYFCASSVVPGTGEGNTIYFGEGSWLTVV.

Only one count was recorded for this clone. The chain recombines TRBV11-3 with TRBJ2-7; D not resolved. This CDR3 has 14 residues. CDR1 and CDR2 (germline): SGHNT, YENEEA. Trimming removed 1 base from V and 0 bases from J, with 7 bases in between. The CDR3 bases are TGTGCCAGCAGCTTAGGGTGGCCCTCCTACGAGCAGTACTTC. Translation: CASSLGWPSYEQYF.

The chain combines TRBV2 with TRBJ2-7, with D possibly matching TRBD2 (5 bases). The V end lost 7 bases, the J end lost 2 bases, and 18 bases lay between the germline ends. This CDR3 contains 15 residues. The germline V gene has CDR1 SNHLY and CDR2 FYNNEI. The CDR3 protein is CASNPGHRDPYEQYF. Here the CDR3 DNA reads TGTGCCAGCAACCCTGGGCATCGGGATCCCTACGAGCAGTACTTC.

The V gene is TRBV6-2 or TRBV6-3, the J gene TRBJ1-1; maybe TRBD1 (5 bases). The CDR3 length is 13 residues. V was trimmed by 4 bases and J by 5 bases, leaving 11 bases between them. Germline assignment: CDR1 MNHEY and CDR2 SVGEGT. CDR3 sequence (DNA): TGTGCCAGCAGTTGGGGGGATAAAACTGAAGCTTTCTTT. Amino acid sequence: CASSWGDKTEAFF.

The V and J genes are TRBV19 and TRBJ1-3; 8 nucleotides line up with TRBD1. Germline trimming cut 8 bases from V and 4 bases from J; bases unmatched to any gene: 7. Germline V gene data show CDR1 as LNHDA and CDR2 as SQIVND (reference sequence). The CDR3 has 14 amino acids. As DNA, the CDR3 is TGTGCCAGTCAGACAGGGGCGGAAGGAAACACCATATATTTT. Amino acid sequence: CASQTGAEGNTIYF.

The chain combines TRBV18 with TRBJ1-3; D perhaps matches TRBD1 (6 bases). CDR1 is KGHSH, CDR2 LQKENI, per germline. V was trimmed by 3 bases and J by 2 bases, leaving 11 bases between them. This CDR3 is 15 amino acids long. CDR3 amino acids: CASSPGTTPGNTIYF. CDR3 DNA: TGTGCCAGCTCACCGGGGACAACCCCTGGAAACACCATATATTTT.

J is TRBJ2-5 and V is TRBV13; TRBD1 aligns across 9 bases. The CDR3 extends over 15 amino acids. CDR1 is PRHDT, CDR2 FYEKMQ, per germline (reference sequence). Losses at the gene ends were 5 bases for V and 5 bases for J; bases not matched to a gene: 9. Written as DNA, the CDR3 is TGTGCCAGCAGCCTCAAAACAGGGGGCCGGGAGACCCAGTACTTC. Translation gives CASSLKTGGRETQYF.

The CDR3, as DNA: TGTGCCAGCAGTTCCACAGGGGATCTAGCCAAAAACATTCAGTACTTC. Translation gives CASSSTGDLAKNIQYF. This sequence joins TRBV6-2 or TRBV6-3 and TRBJ2-4; 7 nucleotides match TRBD1. V lost 4 bases and J lost 0; bases outside the gene matches: 6. The V gene's germline CDR1 is MNHEY and CDR2 SVGEGT. The CDR3 length is 16 residues.

The V gene is TRBV27, the J gene TRBJ2-1; D is unresolved. The CDR3 contains 15 residues. Per the germline V gene, CDR1 is MNHEY and CDR2 is SMNVEV (reference sequence). V gave up 5 bases and J gave up 7 bases, with 18 bases separating them. The CDR3 protein is CASSTFTREANEQFF. Written as DNA, the CDR3 is TGTGCCAGCAGTACCTTTACCCGTGAGGCGAATGAGCAGTTCTTC.

The rearrangement uses TRBV27 and TRBJ2-7; 15 positions agree with TRBD2. After removal of 2 bases from V and 0 bases from J, the junction contained 5 bases not matched to a gene. This CDR3 contains 18 residues. Germline V gives CDR1 MNHEY, CDR2 SMNVEV (reference sequence). Here the CDR3 reads CASSLIGLAGGPSYEQYF. For the CDR3, the DNA is TGTGCCAGCAGTTTAATCGGACTAGCGGGAGGGCCCTCCTACGAGCAGTACTTC.

This rearrangement joins TRBV7-2 to TRBJ2-3; D not resolved. This CDR3 contains 12 residues. Trimming took off 4 bases at V and 7 bases at J, with 9 bases between the two ends. Germline values: CDR1 SGHTA, CDR2 FQGNSA. The CDR3 spells CASSSDLNTQYF. The CDR3 DNA reads as TGTGCCAGCAGCTCCGACTTAAATACGCAGTATTTT.

There are a few counts of this clone. The rearrangement uses TRBV18 and TRBJ2-7, with a possible D match to TRBD1 (5 bases). The CDR3 sequence is 13 residues long. Germline assignment: CDR1 KGHSH and CDR2 LQKENI. V dropped 6 bases and J dropped 6 bases, with 15 bases sitting between them. Here the CDR3 reads CASSTDTTSEQYF. The CDR3 nucleotides are TGTGCCAGCTCGACGGACACCACAAGCGAGCAGTACTTC. The whole variable domain, filled in from reference TRBV18 and TRBJ2-7, reads NAGVMQNPRHLVRRRGQEARLRCSPMKGHSHVYWYRQLPEEGLKFMVYLQKENIIDESGMPKERFSAEFPKEGPSILRIQQVVRGDSAAYFCASSTDTTSEQYFGPGTRLTVT.

The chain couples TRBV5-4 to TRBJ2-3; D unclear. Trimming took 4 bases from V and 9 from J, leaving 9 bases between them. CDR3 length equals 11 residues. CDR1 is SGHNT and CDR2 is YYREEE in the germline V gene (reference sequence). Written as DNA, the CDR3 is TGTGCCAGCAGCGACTTGGAGACGCAGTATTTT. This encodes CASSDLETQYF.

The chain joins TRBV7-9 to TRBJ1-4; 7 nucleotides align to TRBD1. This CDR3 has 15 amino acids. Germline-derived CDR1 and CDR2 are SEHNR and FQNEAQ (reference sequence). After removal of 5 bases from V and 1 base from J, the junction contained 4 bases not matched to a gene. CDR3 DNA sequence: TGTGCCAGCAGCCCCCCAGGGGGAACTAATGAAAAACTGTTTTTT. Translating it yields CASSPPGGTNEKLFF.

The V and J genes are TRBV27 and TRBJ2-7; D may be TRBD2 (5 bases). The germline gives CDR1 MNHEY, CDR2 SMNVEV (reference sequence). The length of the CDR3 is 13 residues. V shed 8 bases and J shed 8 bases, with 19 bases lying between them. Here the CDR3 DNA reads TGTGCCAGCGCGTCGGGAAGATACACGAAGCAGTACTTC. This gives the protein CASASGRYTKQYF.

DNA of the CDR3: TGTGCCTGGAAACCCCTACTAGCGGGAGGGGAGACCCAGTACTTC. This encodes CAWKPLLAGGETQYF. V and J are TRBV30 and TRBJ2-5; 13 bases map to TRBD2. The trim removed 4 bases at V and 5 bases at J, leaving 7 bases unmatched. Looked up from germline, CDR1 is GTSNPN and CDR2 is SVGIG (reference sequence). The CDR3 loop spans 15 amino acids. Drawing the rest from reference TRBV30 and TRBJ2-5, the complete variable domain is SQTIHQWPATLVQPVGSPLSLECTVEGTSNPNLYWYRQAAGRGLQLLFYSVGIGQISSEVPQNLSASRPQDRQFILSSKKLLLSDSGFYLCAWKPLLAGGETQYFGPGTRLLVL.

This clone was counted many times. This chain joins TRBV2 and TRBJ2-1; TRBD2 agrees at 10 bases. This CDR3 region has 14 residues. Germline CDR1 SNHLY, CDR2 FYNNEI. J was trimmed by 5 bases and V by 9 bases; bases with no gene match: 7. The CDR3 DNA reads TGTGCCAGTTTTTGGACTAGCGGCAACAATGAGCAGTTCTTC. Its translation: CASFWTSGNNEQFF.

The chain joins TRBV7-2 to TRBJ2-1; 10 bases are shared with TRBD2. CDR1 and CDR2 from the germline V gene are SGHTA and FQGNSA. There are 17 residues in the CDR3. Trimming cost V 2 bases and J 6 bases; bases outside gene matches: 10. CDR3 coding DNA: TGTGCCAGCAGCTTACGGGGCGCTAGCGGGAGTCCCAATGAGCAGTTCTTC. This encodes CASSLRGASGSPNEQFF.

The chain employs TRBV6-5 and TRBJ1-5; 8 positions agree with TRBD1. This CDR3 has 13 amino acids. The J segment lost 6 bases and the V segment lost 6 bases, leaving 4 bases of the junction unmatched. Looked up from germline, CDR1 is MNHEY and CDR2 is SVGAGI. CDR3: CASRRQGSQPQHF. DNA of the CDR3: TGTGCCAGCAGGAGACAGGGGAGTCAGCCCCAGCATTTT.

The chain combines TRBV2 with TRBJ1-1; D remains ambiguous. Germline loops: CDR1 SNHLY, CDR2 FYNNEI. This CDR3 spans 11 amino acids. Trimming took 11 bases from V and 7 from J, leaving 14 bases between them. The CDR3 sequence is CAGGISNEAFF. CDR3 coding DNA: TGTGCCGGAGGGATTTCGAATGAAGCTTTCTTT. Full variable domain (outside the CDR3, taken from reference TRBV2 and TRBJ1-1): EPEVTQTPSHQVTQMGQEVILRCVPISNHLYFYWYRQILGQKVEFLVSFYNNEISEKSEIFDDQFSVERPDGSNFTLKIRSTKLEDSAMYFCAGGISNEAFFGQGTRLTVV.

The J gene is TRBJ1-2, the V gene TRBV5-1, with 8 bases matching TRBD1. This CDR3 has 15 amino acids. In germline, CDR1 is SGHRS, CDR2 YFSETQ. The V segment lost 3 bases and the J segment 2 bases; nucleotides outside the gene matches: 6. CDR3 in DNA: TGCGCCAGCAGCTCGACAGGGGAGCTCAACTATGGCTACACCTTC. This codes for CASSSTGELNYGYTF.

This rearrangement joins TRBV2 to TRBJ1-2; 9 bases map to TRBD1. Germline assignment: CDR1 SNHLY and CDR2 FYNNEI. J gave up 2 bases and V 5 bases, and 6 bases lay outside the gene matches. There are 15 residues in the CDR3. CDR3 region: CASSPDTGGNYGYTF. The CDR3 DNA reads as TGTGCCAGCAGTCCTGACACAGGGGGCAACTATGGCTACACCTTC. The full variable domain, in which reference TRBV2 and TRBJ1-2 provide the parts outside the CDR3, is EPEVTQTPSHQVTQMGQEVILRCVPISNHLYFYWYRQILGQKVEFLVSFYNNEISEKSEIFDDQFSVERPDGSNFTLKIRSTKLEDSAMYFCASSPDTGGNYGYTFGSGTRLTVV.